Here is one T cell receptor (beta chain) with its context. Trimming shortened V by 4 bases and J by 0 bases, and 10 bases separated the two germline ends. The CDR3 extends over 14 amino acids. Germline values: CDR1 SQVTM, CDR2 ANQGSEA. Thawed, overnight-rested PBMC were stained with GMM-loaded CD1B tetramer, viability dye and anti-CD3, then sorted. CD1B tetramers were loaded with Rhodococcus equi-derived C32 glucose monomycolate. The sample comes from a study of T cells in tuberculosis. Study-level background: T cells were selected with CD1B tetramers loaded with glucose monomycolate.

No alpha-beta pairing information exists for these sequences. The table came from immunoSEQ multiplex PCR; TCRdb's copy has only in-frame clones and leaves some out. The table has tens of thousands of clones, 65% to 90% seen once; the top ten hold around 13%. Overall study findings and caveats: T cells binding CD1B-GMM tetramer weakly possibly escaped the sort.

The chain has TRBV29-1 and TRBJ2-1, with no clear D. The source is an adult woman with latent tuberculosis. Source material: CD1b-GMM tetramer-negative cells sorted from PBMCs. CDR3 nucleotides: TGCAGCGTTGGGCTAAGGAGCTCCTACAATGAGCAGTTCTTC. This sequence encodes CSVGLRSSYNEQFF.